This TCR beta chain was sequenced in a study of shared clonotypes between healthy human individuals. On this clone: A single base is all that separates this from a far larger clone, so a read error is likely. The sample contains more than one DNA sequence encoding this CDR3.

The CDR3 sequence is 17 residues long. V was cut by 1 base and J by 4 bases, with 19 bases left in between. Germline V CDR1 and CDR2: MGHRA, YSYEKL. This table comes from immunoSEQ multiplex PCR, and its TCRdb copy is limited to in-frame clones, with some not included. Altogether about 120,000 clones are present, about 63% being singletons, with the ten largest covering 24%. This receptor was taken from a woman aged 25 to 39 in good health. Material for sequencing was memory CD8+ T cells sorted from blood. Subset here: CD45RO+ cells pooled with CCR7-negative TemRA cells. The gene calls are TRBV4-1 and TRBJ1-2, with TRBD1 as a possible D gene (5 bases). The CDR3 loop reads CASSQVGTQRGFYGYTF. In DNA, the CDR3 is TGCGCCAGCAGCCAAGTAGGGACGCAACGAGGATTCTATGGCTACACCTTC.